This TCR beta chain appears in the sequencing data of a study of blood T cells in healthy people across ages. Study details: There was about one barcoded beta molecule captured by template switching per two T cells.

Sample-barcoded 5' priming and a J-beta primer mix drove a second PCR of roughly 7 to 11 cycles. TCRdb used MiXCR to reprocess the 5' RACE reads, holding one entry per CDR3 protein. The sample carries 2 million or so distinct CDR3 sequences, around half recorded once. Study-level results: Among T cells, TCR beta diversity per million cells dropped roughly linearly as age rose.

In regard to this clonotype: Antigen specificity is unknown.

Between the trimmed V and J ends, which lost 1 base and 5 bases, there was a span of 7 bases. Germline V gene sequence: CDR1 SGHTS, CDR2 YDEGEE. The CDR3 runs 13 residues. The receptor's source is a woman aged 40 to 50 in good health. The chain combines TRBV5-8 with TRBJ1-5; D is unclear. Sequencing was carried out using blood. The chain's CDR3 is CASSLYQDQPQHF. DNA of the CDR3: TGTGCCAGCAGCTTGTATCAGGATCAGCCCCAGCATTTT.